This record concerns one T cell receptor beta chain sequence. The antigen it binds to is not known. Qualities for individual bases were not recorded, and no much larger clone is one base off. TCRbeta CDR3 regions were amplified from genomic DNA using the immunoSEQ Assay, a bias-controlled multiplex PCR. As for how the authors treated the data: Within the assay, amplification of reference gene primers was used to estimate how many nucleated cells each sample contained. Sequence reads were collapsed and filtered to measure the absolute abundance of every unique TCRbeta CDR3 rearrangement. For each sample, productive Simpson clonality was calculated by taking the square root of Simpson's diversity index across productive rearrangements. TCRdb's version of the immuneACCESS table is confined to in-frame rearrangements and falls short of the full clone set. An unresolved V gene accounts for under half of the shortfall where checked; the remainder is of unknown origin. The D gene and trimming were derived from the DNA, and the V and J assignments and clone size from that table. The sample has around 170,000 clones on record, over 80% of them singletons. The ten biggest clones cover 13% of the sample.

V lost 5 bases and J lost 5 bases, and the count of bases not matched to a germline gene is 7. The germline V gene specifies SGHVS as CDR1 and FQNEAQ as CDR2. The CDR3 measures 15 amino acids from cysteine to phenylalanine. The only DNA kept is the CDR3, 45 bases in frame from the first base. The data derive from a study of blood T cell repertoires in COVID-19 (dated by TCRdb to between 2020 and 2021). The study in broad terms: Samples from collaborators originated in the United States, Italy and Spain and spanned both the acute and convalescent phases of COVID-19. Nearly every sample came with metadata listing a de-identified subject ID, COVID-19 status, age in years and sex. Where HLA class I and class II types were available, the types were taken from metadata supplied by the sample provider, not from assay-based typing. Deeply sampled blood TCRbeta repertoires from subjects exposed to, actively infected with, or recovered from COVID-19 were included in the dataset. The material from the prospective study consisted of cDNA or gDNA derived from T cells, B-cell-depleted T cells, or PBMCs. The samples were drawn from two sources: the first 160 participants of the ongoing ImmuneRACE study, and 1,000 to 1,500 subjects contributed by 6 global collaborators. The repertoires were made available in a free public database intended to serve as a resource for research on the immune response to SARS-CoV-2.

Samples from volunteer blood donors who had recovered from COVID-19 were contributed by a second Seattle source. Each collaborating institution followed its own protocols to collect whole blood in K2EDTA tubes. For TCRbeta analysis, collaborators shipped samples as frozen whole blood, isolated PBMCs, or DNA extracted from either of those sample types. Study-level results and caveats: Clinical and demographic metadata were provided uncurated, with the amount varying by source and participant.

The clonotype comes from a man aged 65 to 79 who had recovered from COVID-19. The rearrangement joined TRBV7-8 to TRBJ2-1; TRBD2 fits 9 bases in the junction. Sequencing was performed on peripheral blood. The DNA reads as follows: TGTGCCAGCAGCCGTAGCGGGAGTCGCCACAATGAGCAGTTCTTC. Protein translation: CASSRSGSRHNEQFF.